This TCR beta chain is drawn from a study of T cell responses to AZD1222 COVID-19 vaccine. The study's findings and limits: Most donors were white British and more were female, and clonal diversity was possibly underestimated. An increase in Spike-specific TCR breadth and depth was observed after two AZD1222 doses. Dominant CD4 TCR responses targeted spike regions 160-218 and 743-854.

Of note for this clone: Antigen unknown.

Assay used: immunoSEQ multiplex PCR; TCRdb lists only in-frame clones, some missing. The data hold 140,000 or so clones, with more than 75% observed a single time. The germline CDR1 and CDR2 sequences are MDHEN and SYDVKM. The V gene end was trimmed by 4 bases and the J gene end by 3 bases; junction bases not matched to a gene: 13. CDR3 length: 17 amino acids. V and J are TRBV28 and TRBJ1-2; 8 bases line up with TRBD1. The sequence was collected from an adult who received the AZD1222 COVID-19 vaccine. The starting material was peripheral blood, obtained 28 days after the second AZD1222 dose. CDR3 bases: TGTGCCAGCAGTTCCCCCACGGCAGGGGGCATTGACTATGGCTACACCTTC. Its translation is CASSSPTAGGIDYGYTF.